The 20 T cell receptor beta chains in this list originate from one sample, sequenced in a study of blood T cell repertoires in COVID-19. Assay used: immunoSEQ multiplex PCR; TCRdb lists only in-frame clones, some missing. The sample yields 150,000 to 250,000 clones, roughly 94% seen once. What was sequenced was peripheral blood. The receptors were gathered from a man aged 30 to 39 with COVID-19, enrolled during active disease.

Here the CDR3 DNA reads TGCGCCAGCAGCCACGCGGGACTAGCCTCTCCCGAGCAGTACTTC. Its protein product is CASSHAGLASPEQYF. The V gene is TRBV4-1, the J gene TRBJ2-7; 9 nucleotides agree with TRBD2. This CDR3 is built from 15 residues. The germline V gene has CDR1 MGHRA and CDR2 YSYEKL. With V trimmed by 3 bases and J by 6 bases, 9 bases remained unmatched.

The V gene is TRBV10-1, the J gene TRBJ1-1; tentatively, D is TRBD1 (5 bases). Trimming removed 4 bases at V and 4 bases at J, with 7 bases between. The CDR3 is 12 amino acids. Per the germline V gene, CDR1 is WNHNN and CDR2 is SYGVQD (reference sequence). The CDR3 DNA reads as TGCGCCAGCAGTGCAGGGCCCACTGAAGCTTTCTTT. It translates to CASSAGPTEAFF.

The rearrangement links TRBV14 to TRBJ1-2; D gene ambiguous. The V end lost 0 bases, the J end lost 4 bases, and 6 bases lay between the germline ends. The CDR3 consists of 13 residues. The germline V gene has CDR1 SGHDN and CDR2 FVKESK. The CDR3 sequence: CASSQENGYGYTF. The CDR3 region has the DNA TGTGCCAGCAGCCAAGAAAACGGCTATGGCTACACCTTC.

This chain links TRBV6-5 with TRBJ1-5; 11 bases are shared with TRBD1. CDR3 length equals 15 residues. CDR1 MNHEY and CDR2 SVGAGI come from the germline V gene. Trimming took 6 bases from V and 6 from J; bases not matched to a gene: 7. CDR3 protein: CASRHGQGAGQPQHF. As DNA, the CDR3 is TGTGCCAGCAGGCACGGACAGGGGGCTGGTCAGCCCCAGCATTTT.

CDR3 sequence (DNA): TGTGCCAGCAGTGAGAAGGGGGGGCTGGGAGATGGCTACACCTTC. Protein: CASSEKGGLGDGYTF. The gene calls are TRBV6-4 and TRBJ1-2; maybe TRBD1 (6 bases). V lost 3 bases, J lost 6 bases, and 17 bases lay in between. CDR3 length: 15 amino acids. Germline V gene sequence: CDR1 MRHNA, CDR2 SNTAGT.

CDR3: CASRGADRVQEKLFF. The CDR3 DNA is TGCGCCAGCAGGGGGGCCGACAGGGTTCAAGAAAAACTGTTTTTT. The rearrangement links TRBV4-1 to TRBJ1-4; the match to TRBD1 covers 7 bases. The CDR3 has 15 residues. Germline-derived CDR1 and CDR2 are MGHRA and YSYEKL. The ends lost 6 bases at V and 8 bases at J; junction bases unmatched: 12.

V is TRBV19 and J is TRBJ2-3; TRBD1 is a possible D gene (5 bases). The CDR3 covers 13 residues. Germline V gives CDR1 LNHDA, CDR2 SQIVND (reference sequence). Trimming removed 7 bases at V and 6 bases at J, with 14 bases between. CDR3 nucleotides: TGTGCCAGTATCGGACACCCCAGGGATACGCAGTATTTT. Translated, it gives CASIGHPRDTQYF.

The chain combines TRBV15 with TRBJ1-2; 10 bases map to TRBD1. Per germline, CDR1 LNHNV and CDR2 YYDKDF (reference sequence). With V trimmed by 0 bases and J by 7 bases, 8 bases remained unmatched. This CDR3 region has 16 residues. CDR3 sequence reads: CATSRDNDRGLGGYTF. The CDR3 DNA reads TGTGCCACCAGCAGAGATAACGACAGGGGGCTGGGTGGCTACACCTTC.

The chain joins TRBV6-2 or TRBV6-3 to TRBJ2-5; 9 positions agree with TRBD2. Trimming cost V 2 bases and J 5 bases; bases outside gene matches: 9. Germline CDR1 reads MNHEY; CDR2 reads SVGEGT. This CDR3 has 16 residues. This chain's CDR3 is CASSYQAGGLGETQYF. CDR3 coding DNA: TGTGCCAGCAGTTACCAAGCGGGGGGATTGGGGGAGACCCAGTACTTC.

This sequence joins TRBV11-3 and TRBJ2-1; TRBD1 might be the D (6 bases). Germline CDR1 is SGHNT and CDR2 is YENEEA. V was cut by 5 bases and J by 1 base, with 12 bases left in between. The CDR3 is made up of 15 amino acids. DNA for the CDR3: TGTGCCAGCAGCAACAGACAGGCGTCCTACAATGAGCAGTTCTTC. Amino acids: CASSNRQASYNEQFF.

V usage is TRBV12-5 and J usage is TRBJ1-4; 9 bases line up with TRBD1. Trimming at V came to 6 bases and at J to 3 bases, leaving 14 bases not matched to a gene. The length of the CDR3 is 18 residues. Germline CDR1 reads LGHNT; CDR2 reads FRNRAP. The CDR3 region has the DNA TGTGCTAGTGGCTATCCACCGGGACAGGGAAGTGCTAATGAAAAACTGTTTTTT. It translates to CASGYPPGQGSANEKLFF. The complete variable domain, with remaining parts taken from reference TRBV12-5 and TRBJ1-4, reads DARVTQTPRHKVTEMGQEVTMRCQPILGHNTVFWYRQTMMQGLELLAYFRNRAPLDDSGMPKDRFSAEMPDATLATLKIQPSEPRDSAVYFCASGYPPGQGSANEKLFFGSGTQLSVL.

The chain joins TRBV5-1 to TRBJ2-3; D is undetermined. CDR1 and CDR2 from the germline V gene are SGHRS and YFSETQ. CDR3 length equals 12 residues. The ends were cut back, 2 bases at V and 2 bases at J, with 3 bases in the middle. This CDR3 is CASSFNTDTQYF. The CDR3 DNA sequence: TGCGCCAGCAGCTTTAACACAGATACGCAGTATTTT.

This chain uses TRBV29-1 with TRBJ2-5; tentatively, D is TRBD1 (5 bases). The CDR3 spans 12 residues. Between the trimmed V and J ends, which lost 7 bases and 0 bases, there was a span of 9 bases. The germline V gene has CDR1 SQVTM and CDR2 ANQGSEA. This chain's CDR3 is CSAGHHQETQYF. For the CDR3, the DNA is TGCAGCGCAGGACACCACCAAGAGACCCAGTACTTC.

The chain employs TRBV18 and TRBJ2-7; 7 nucleotides agree with TRBD2. The CDR3 contains 16 residues. The V and J ends lost 2 bases and 1 base, in that order; junction bases with no gene match: 8. The V gene's germline CDR1 is KGHSH and CDR2 LQKENI. The CDR3 region has the DNA TGTGCCAGCTCACCAGGGAGGGGTCCCTTTTCCTACGAGCAGTACTTC. Residues: CASSPGRGPFSYEQYF. Filled out from reference TRBV18 and TRBJ2-7, the complete variable domain reads NAGVMQNPRHLVRRRGQEARLRCSPMKGHSHVYWYRQLPEEGLKFMVYLQKENIIDESGMPKERFSAEFPKEGPSILRIQQVVRGDSAAYFCASSPGRGPFSYEQYFGPGTRLTVT.

The rearrangement joins TRBV7-3 to TRBJ2-2, with D perhaps TRBD1 (5 bases). Between the trimmed V and J ends, which lost 5 bases and 6 bases, there was a span of 16 bases. Germline assignment: CDR1 SGHTA and CDR2 FQGTGA. This CDR3 contains 15 residues. The CDR3 nucleotides read TGTGCCAGCAGCCCAATCCAGGGTGCCCCCGGGGAGCTGTTTTTT. Translating gives CASSPIQGAPGELFF. The full variable domain, its missing parts supplied by reference TRBV7-3 and TRBJ2-2, is GAGVSQTPSNKVTEKGKYVELRCDPISGHTALYWYRQSLGQGPEFLIYFQGTGAADDSGLPNDRFFAVRPEGSVSTLKIQRTERGDSAVYLCASSPIQGAPGELFFGEGSRLTVL.

The gene calls are TRBV2 and TRBJ1-2; weak D call: TRBD1 (6 bases). CDR3 length equals 13 residues. CDR1 is SNHLY, CDR2 FYNNEI, per germline. Between the trimmed V and J ends, which lost 10 bases and 3 bases, there was a span of 15 bases. CDR3 nucleotide sequence: TGTGCCACCCAGGGGTTGAGGGACTATGGCTACACCTTC. It encodes CATQGLRDYGYTF.

This chain uses TRBV3-1 (or the pseudogene TRBV3-2) with TRBJ2-2, with TRBD2 matching 11 bases. This CDR3 has 16 amino acids. Germline CDR1 reads LGHDT; CDR2 reads YNNKEL (reference sequence). With 2 bases clipped from V and 1 base from J, the junction kept 0 bases outside the gene matches. This chain's CDR3 is CASSQTSGGNTGELFF. CDR3 bases: TGTGCCAGCAGCCAAACTAGCGGGGGGAACACCGGGGAGCTGTTTTTT.

V gene TRBV27 combines with J gene TRBJ2-3; 9 bases fit TRBD1. J lost 2 bases, V lost 6 bases, and 9 bases had no gene match. Germline lookup yields CDR1 MNHEY and CDR2 SMNVEV (reference sequence). This CDR3 comprises 16 residues. The CDR3 DNA reads TGTGCCAGCAGGCCGAGGACAGGGGTTATCACAGATACGCAGTATTTT. Its translation is CASRPRTGVITDTQYF.

The chain recombines TRBV7-2 with TRBJ2-2; D may be TRBD2 (6 bases). V was trimmed by 10 bases and J by 0 bases, leaving 15 bases between them. Germline CDR1 SGHTA, CDR2 FQGNSA. CDR3 length: 15 amino acids. The CDR3 DNA reads as TGTGCCAAGGACTACAGCCTCGCGAACACCGGGGAGCTGTTTTTT. As protein: CAKDYSLANTGELFF.

The V and J genes are TRBV18 and TRBJ2-1; 7 bases map to TRBD2. V lost 6 bases to trimming and J lost 10 bases; unmatched junction nucleotides: 15. This CDR3 spans 15 amino acids. Per germline, CDR1 KGHSH and CDR2 LQKENI. The CDR3 region has the DNA TGTGCCAGCTCCCTCGCGGGGGATATTAAGTGGGAGCAGTTCTTC. Its translation: CASSLAGDIKWEQFF.